This T cell receptor (beta chain) comes out of a study of shared clonotypes between healthy human individuals. The V gene's germline CDR1 is SGHTA and CDR2 FQGTGA. The V and J ends lost 4 bases and 2 bases respectively, with 13 bases between them. The CDR3 totals 15 residues. Assay execution took place at the deep level. Sequencing was performed with immunoSEQ multiplex PCR; in TCRdb, only in-frame clones are kept and a portion is missing. Counted here are 1,100,000 or so clones, around 78% occurring once; the ten biggest clones make up roughly 0.56%. This clone has a single count. The sequenced sample was memory CD4+ T cells from PBMCs. Subset defined: CD45RA-negative fraction. This TCR was recovered from a man aged 18 to 29 in good health. Some clones in this sample may be carry-over from other donors' samples. This chain joins TRBV7-3 and TRBJ2-3; D unresolved. This CDR3 reads CASSSDSWDTDTQYF. The CDR3 DNA reads TGTGCCAGCAGCTCCGATAGCTGGGACACAGATACGCAGTATTTT.